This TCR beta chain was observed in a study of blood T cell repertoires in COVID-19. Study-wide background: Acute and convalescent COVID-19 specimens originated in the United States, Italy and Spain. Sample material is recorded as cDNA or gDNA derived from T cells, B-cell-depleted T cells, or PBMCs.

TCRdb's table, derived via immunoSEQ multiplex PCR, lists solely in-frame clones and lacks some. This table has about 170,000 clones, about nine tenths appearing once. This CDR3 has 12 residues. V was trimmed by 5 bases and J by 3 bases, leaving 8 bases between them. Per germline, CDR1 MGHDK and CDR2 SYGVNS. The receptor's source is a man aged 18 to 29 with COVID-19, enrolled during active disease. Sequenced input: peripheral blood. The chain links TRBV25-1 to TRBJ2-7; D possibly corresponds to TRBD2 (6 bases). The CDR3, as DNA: TGTGCCAGCAGTTACGGGGGCTACGAGCAGTACTTC. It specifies CASSYGGYEQYF.